This T cell receptor beta chain was obtained from a study of blood T cell repertoires in COVID-19. Sequencing was performed with immunoSEQ multiplex PCR; in TCRdb, only in-frame clones are kept and a portion is missing. Among fewer than 350,000 clones listed, 80% to 90% were seen once. Sequencing input: peripheral blood. The TCR comes from a woman in her twenties or thirties with COVID-19, enrolled during active disease.

The CDR3 sequence is CASSGIGGGNSPLHF. In DNA form, the CDR3 reads TGTGCCAGCAGTGGCATAGGGGGTGGGAATTCACCCCTCCACTTT. The rearrangement uses TRBV2 and TRBJ1-6; tentatively, D is TRBD1 (6 bases). Germline V CDR1 and CDR2: SNHLY, FYNNEI. V was cut by 4 bases and J by 7 bases, with 14 bases left in between. The CDR3 is 15 amino acids.